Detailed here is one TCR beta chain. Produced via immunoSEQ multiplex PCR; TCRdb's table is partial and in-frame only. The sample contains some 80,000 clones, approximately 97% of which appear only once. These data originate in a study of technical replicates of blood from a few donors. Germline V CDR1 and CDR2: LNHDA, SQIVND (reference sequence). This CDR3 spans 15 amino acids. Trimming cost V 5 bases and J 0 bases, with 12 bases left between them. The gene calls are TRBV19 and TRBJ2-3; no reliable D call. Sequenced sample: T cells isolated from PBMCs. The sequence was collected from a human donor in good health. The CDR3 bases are TGTGCCAGTAGTGTCCGGGTATCTAGCACAGATACGCAGTATTTT. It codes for CASSVRVSSTDTQYF. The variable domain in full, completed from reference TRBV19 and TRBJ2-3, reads DGGITQSPKYLFRKEGQNVTLSCEQNLNHDAMYWYRQDPGQGLRLIYYSQIVNDFQKGDIAEGYSVSREKKESFPLTVTSAQKNPTAFYLCASSVRVSSTDTQYFGPGTRLTVL.